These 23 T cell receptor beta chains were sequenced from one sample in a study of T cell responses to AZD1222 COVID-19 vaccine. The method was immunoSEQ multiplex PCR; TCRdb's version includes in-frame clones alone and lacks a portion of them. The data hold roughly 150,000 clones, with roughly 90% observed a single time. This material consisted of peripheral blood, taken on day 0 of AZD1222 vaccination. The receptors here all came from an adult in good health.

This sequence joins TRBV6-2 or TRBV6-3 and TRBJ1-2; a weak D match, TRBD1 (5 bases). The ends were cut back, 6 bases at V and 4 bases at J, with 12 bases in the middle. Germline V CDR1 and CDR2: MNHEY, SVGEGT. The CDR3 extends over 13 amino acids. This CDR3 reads CASSLDSIYGYTF. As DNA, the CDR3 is TGTGCCAGCAGCCTCGACAGTATCTATGGCTACACCTTC.

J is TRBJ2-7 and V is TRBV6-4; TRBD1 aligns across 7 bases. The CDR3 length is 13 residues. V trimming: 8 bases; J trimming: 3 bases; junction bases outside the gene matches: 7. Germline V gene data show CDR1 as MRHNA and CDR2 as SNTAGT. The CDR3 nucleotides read TGTGCCAGCTGGACAGGACGACGCTACGAGCAGTACTTC. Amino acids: CASWTGRRYEQYF.

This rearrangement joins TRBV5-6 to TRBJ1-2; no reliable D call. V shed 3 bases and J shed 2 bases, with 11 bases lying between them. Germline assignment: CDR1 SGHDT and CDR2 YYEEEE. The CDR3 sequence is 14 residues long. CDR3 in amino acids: CASSYPGRNYGYTF. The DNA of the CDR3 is TGTGCCAGCAGCTATCCGGGCCGCAACTATGGCTACACCTTC.

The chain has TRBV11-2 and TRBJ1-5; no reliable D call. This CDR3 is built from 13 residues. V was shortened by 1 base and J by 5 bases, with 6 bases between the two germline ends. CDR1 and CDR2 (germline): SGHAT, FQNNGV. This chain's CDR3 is CASSLGSDQPQHF. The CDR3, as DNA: TGTGCCAGCAGCTTAGGTTCGGATCAGCCCCAGCATTTT.

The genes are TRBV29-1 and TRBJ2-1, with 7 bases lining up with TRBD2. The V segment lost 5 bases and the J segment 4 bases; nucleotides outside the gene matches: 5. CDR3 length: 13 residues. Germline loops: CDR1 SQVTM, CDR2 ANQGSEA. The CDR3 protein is CSVILGGYNEQFF. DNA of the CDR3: TGCAGCGTTATTTTGGGGGGGTACAATGAGCAGTTCTTC.

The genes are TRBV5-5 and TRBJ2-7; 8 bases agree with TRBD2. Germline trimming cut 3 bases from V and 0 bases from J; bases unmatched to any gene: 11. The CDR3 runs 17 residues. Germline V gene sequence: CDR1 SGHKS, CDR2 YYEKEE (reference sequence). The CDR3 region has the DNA TGTGCCAGCAGCTGGGTGCCCACTAGCGGTTACTCCTACGAGCAGTACTTC. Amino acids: CASSWVPTSGYSYEQYF.

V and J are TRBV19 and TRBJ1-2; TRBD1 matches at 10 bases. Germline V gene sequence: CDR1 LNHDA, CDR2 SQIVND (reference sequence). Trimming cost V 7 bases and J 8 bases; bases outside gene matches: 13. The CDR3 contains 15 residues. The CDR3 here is CASKPGTGVSYGYTF. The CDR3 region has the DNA TGTGCCAGTAAACCCGGGACAGGGGTTTCCTACGGCTACACCTTC. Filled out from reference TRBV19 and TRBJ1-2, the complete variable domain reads DGGITQSPKYLFRKEGQNVTLSCEQNLNHDAMYWYRQDPGQGLRLIYYSQIVNDFQKGDIAEGYSVSREKKESFPLTVTSAQKNPTAFYLCASKPGTGVSYGYTFGSGTRLTVV.

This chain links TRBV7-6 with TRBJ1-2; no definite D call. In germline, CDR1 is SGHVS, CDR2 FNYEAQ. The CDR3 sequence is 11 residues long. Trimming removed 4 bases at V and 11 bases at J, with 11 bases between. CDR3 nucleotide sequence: TGTGCCAGCAGCTCCGGACGGGTGTACACCTTC. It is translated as CASSSGRVYTF. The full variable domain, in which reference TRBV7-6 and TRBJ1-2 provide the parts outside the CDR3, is GAGVSQSPRYKVTKRGQDVALRCDPISGHVSLYWYRQALGQGPEFLTYFNYEAQQDKSGLPNDRFSAERPEGSISTLTIQRTEQRDSAMYRCASSSGRVYTFGSGTRLTVV.

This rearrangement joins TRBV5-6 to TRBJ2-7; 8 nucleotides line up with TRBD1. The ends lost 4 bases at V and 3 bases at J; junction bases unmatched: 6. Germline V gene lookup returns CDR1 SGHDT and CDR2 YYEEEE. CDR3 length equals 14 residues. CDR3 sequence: CASSPQGAGYEQYF. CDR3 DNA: TGTGCCAGCAGCCCCCAGGGGGCTGGCTACGAGCAGTACTTC.

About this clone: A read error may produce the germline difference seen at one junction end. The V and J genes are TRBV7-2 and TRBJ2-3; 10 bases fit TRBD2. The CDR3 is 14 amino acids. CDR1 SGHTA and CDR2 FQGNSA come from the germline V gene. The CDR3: CASSLAGVSDTQYF. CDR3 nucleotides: TGTGCCAGCAGCCTAGCGGGAGTGTCAGATACGCAGTATTTT.

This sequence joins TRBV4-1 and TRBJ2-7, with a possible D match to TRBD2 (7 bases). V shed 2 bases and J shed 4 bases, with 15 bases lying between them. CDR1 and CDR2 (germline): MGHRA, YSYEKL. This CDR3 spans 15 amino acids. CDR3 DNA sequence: TGCGCCAGCAGCCAATCACGGGGGGCGCCGTACGAGCAGTACTTC. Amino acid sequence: CASSQSRGAPYEQYF.

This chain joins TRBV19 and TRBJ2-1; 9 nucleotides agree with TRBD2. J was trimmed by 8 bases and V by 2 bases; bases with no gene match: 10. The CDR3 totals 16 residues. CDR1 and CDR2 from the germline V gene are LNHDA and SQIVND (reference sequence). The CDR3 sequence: CASSIQGGGANDEQFF. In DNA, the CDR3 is TGTGCCAGTAGTATACAGGGCGGGGGGGCCAACGATGAGCAGTTCTTC.

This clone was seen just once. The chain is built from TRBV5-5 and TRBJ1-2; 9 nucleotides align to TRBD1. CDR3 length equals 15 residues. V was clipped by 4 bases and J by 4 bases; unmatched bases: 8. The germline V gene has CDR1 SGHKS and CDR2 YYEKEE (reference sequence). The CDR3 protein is CASSPGQGIIYGYTF. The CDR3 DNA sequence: TGTGCCAGCAGCCCCGGACAGGGGATAATCTATGGCTACACCTTC.

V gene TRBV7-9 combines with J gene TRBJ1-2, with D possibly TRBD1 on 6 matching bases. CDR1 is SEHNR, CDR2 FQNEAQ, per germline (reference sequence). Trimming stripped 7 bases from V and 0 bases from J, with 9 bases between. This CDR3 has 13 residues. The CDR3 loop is CASIGQTNYGYTF. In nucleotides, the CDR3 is TGTGCCAGCATCGGACAGACTAACTATGGCTACACCTTC.

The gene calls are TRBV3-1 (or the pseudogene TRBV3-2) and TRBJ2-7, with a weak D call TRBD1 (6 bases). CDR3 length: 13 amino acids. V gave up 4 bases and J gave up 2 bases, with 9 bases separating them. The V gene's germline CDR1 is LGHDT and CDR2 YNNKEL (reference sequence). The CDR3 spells CASSLKGAYEQYF. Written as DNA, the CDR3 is TGTGCCAGCAGCCTTAAGGGGGCCTACGAGCAGTACTTC.

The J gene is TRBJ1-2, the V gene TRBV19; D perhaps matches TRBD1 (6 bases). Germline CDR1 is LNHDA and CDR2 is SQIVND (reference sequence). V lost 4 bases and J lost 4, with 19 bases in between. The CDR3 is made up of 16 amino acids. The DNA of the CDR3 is TGTGCCAGTAGTACCCCAGGACAGACCCTAGTCTATGGCTACACCTTC. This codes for CASSTPGQTLVYGYTF.

CDR3 nucleotide sequence: TGTGCCAGCAGCCCCGCCGGGACGGGGAATGAAAAACTGTTTTTT. This gives the protein CASSPAGTGNEKLFF. The genes are TRBV7-6 and TRBJ1-4; a weak D match, TRBD1 (5 bases). The CDR3 runs 15 residues. With 5 bases removed from V and 5 bases from J, the gap between germline ends came to 15 bases. Per the germline V gene, CDR1 is SGHVS and CDR2 is FNYEAQ.

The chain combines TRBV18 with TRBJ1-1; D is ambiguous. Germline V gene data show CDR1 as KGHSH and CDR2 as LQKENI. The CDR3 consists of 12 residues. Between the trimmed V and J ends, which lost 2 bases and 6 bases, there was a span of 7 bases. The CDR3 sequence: CASSPNTAEAFF. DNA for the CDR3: TGTGCCAGCTCACCAAACACGGCTGAAGCTTTCTTT.

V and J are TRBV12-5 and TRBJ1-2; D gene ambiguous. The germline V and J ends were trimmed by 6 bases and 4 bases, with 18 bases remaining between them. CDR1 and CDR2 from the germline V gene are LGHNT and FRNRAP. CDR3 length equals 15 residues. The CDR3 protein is CASGTRPGPVYGYTF. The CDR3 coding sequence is TGTGCTAGTGGCACCCGCCCAGGACCGGTCTATGGCTACACCTTC.

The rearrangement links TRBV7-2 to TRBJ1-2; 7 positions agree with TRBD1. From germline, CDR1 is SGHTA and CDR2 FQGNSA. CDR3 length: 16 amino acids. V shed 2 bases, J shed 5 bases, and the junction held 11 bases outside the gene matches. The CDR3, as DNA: TGTGCCAGCAGCTTATGGTCGACAGGGAGTCCTTATGGCTACACCTTC. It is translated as CASSLWSTGSPYGYTF.

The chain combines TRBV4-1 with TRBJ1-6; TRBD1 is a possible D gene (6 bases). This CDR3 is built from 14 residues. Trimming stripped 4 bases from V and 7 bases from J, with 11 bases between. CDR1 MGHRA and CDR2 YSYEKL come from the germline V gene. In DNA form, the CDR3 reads TGCGCCAGCAGCCCCGACAGGTACAATTCACCCCTCCACTTT. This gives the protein CASSPDRYNSPLHF.

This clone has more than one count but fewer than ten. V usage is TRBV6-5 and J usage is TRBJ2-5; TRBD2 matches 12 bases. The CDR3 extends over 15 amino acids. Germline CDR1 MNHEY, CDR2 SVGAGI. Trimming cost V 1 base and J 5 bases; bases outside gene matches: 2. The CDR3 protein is CASSYYGTSGETQYF. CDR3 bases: TGTGCCAGCAGTTACTACGGGACTAGCGGGGAGACCCAGTACTTC.

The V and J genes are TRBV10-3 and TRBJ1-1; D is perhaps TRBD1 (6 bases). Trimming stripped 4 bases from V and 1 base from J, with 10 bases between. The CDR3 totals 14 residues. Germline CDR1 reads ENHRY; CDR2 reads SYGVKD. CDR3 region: CAISGGHTNTEAFF. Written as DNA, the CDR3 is TGTGCCATCAGTGGGGGACATACGAACACTGAAGCTTTCTTT.